The rows below give T cell receptor beta chains drawn from one sample of a study of Graves' ophthalmopathy and Graves' hyperthyroidism. TCRdb re-called the multiplex PCR reads with MiXCR, one entry per CDR3 protein. The data show about 1.2 million distinct CDR3 sequences, about two fifths seen once. Sequenced material: peripheral blood or thyroid tissue (not recorded which). These receptors originate from an adult man with Graves' hyperthyroidism. The CDR3 runs from the conserved cysteine through the conserved F or W. A D gene is named only where the DNA matches it firmly. Size is stated for part of the rows, as once, few or many counts, or as a class when the clone is expanded.

CDR3aa	CDR3nt	d_gene	j_gene	v_gene	abundance
CSPWGVGGQGAGETQYF	TGCAGTCCTTGGGGGGTTGGTGGACAGGGGGCCGGTGAGACCCAGTACTTC	TRBD1	TRBJ2-5	TRBV20-1	few
CASSNRESETQYF	TGTGCCAGCAGCAATAGGGAGTCGGAGACCCAGTACTTC	-	TRBJ2-5	TRBV25-1	-
CASSFFGVQETQYF	TGCGCCAGCAGCTTCTTCGGGGTTCAAGAGACCCAGTACTTC	-	TRBJ2-5	TRBV5-1	many
CASSLYNWDYNSPLHF	TGTGCCAGCAGCCTCTATAATTGGGACTATAATTCACCCCTCCACTTT	-	TRBJ1-6	TRBV14	many
CASNQGASNQPQHF	TGTGCCAGTAACCAGGGGGCCTCGAATCAGCCCCAGCATTTT	TRBD1	TRBJ1-5	TRBV19	-
CASRTGQGSTDTQYF	TGTGCCAGCAGGACGGGACAGGGTAGCACAGATACGCAGTATTTT	TRBD1	TRBJ2-3	TRBV7-2	-
CASSLTGGSSPLHF	TGTGCCAGCAGCTTGACAGGGGGCAGTTCACCCCTCCACTTT	TRBD1	TRBJ1-6	TRBV7-3	many
CASSARQGAPGNTIYF	TGTGCCAGCAGCGCGCGACAGGGGGCCCCTGGAAACACCATATATTTT	TRBD1	TRBJ1-3	TRBV9	many
CASSGTRTSPQETQYF	TGTGCCAGTAGTGGAACCCGGACTAGCCCTCAAGAGACCCAGTACTTT	TRBD2	TRBJ2-5	TRBV19	once
CASSPGGQARPYGYTF	TGCGCCAGCAGCCCGGGGGGCCAGGCGCGACCCTATGGCTACACCTTC	-	TRBJ1-2	TRBV5-1	once
CASSLRVSQNSPLHF	TGTGCCAGCAGTTTAAGAGTCAGCCAGAATTCACCCCTCCACTTT	-	TRBJ1-6	TRBV27	-
CASGQGHTGELFF	TGTGCCAGTGGACAGGGACACACCGGGGAGCTGTTTTTT	TRBD1	TRBJ2-2	TRBV25-1	once
CASTPSGGKPNTEAFF	TGTGCCAGCACCCCGTCTGGGGGCAAACCGAACACTGAAGCTTTCTTT	-	TRBJ1-1	TRBV7-9	-
CASSPRGLAGGEQYF	TGTGCCAGCAGCCCCCGGGGACTAGCGGGGGGCGAGCAGTACTTC	TRBD2	TRBJ2-7	TRBV7-8	many
CSVAGNRKTGNTIYF	TGCAGCGTTGCAGGCAACCGCAAAACTGGAAACACCATATATTTT	-	TRBJ1-3	TRBV29-1	many
CASSSFGF	TGTGCCAGCAGCTCCTTCGGGTTC	-	TRBJ1-2	TRBV11-1	many
CASSLARTGSGYTF	TGTGCCAGCAGCTTGGCCCGGACAGGGTCTGGCTACACCTTC	TRBD1	TRBJ1-2	TRBV5-8	many
CSASLRWGEQYF	TGCAGTGCTAGCCTCCGCTGGGGCGAGCAGTACTTC	-	TRBJ2-7	TRBV20-1	few
CASRGSGGMPQHF	TGTGCCAGCAGAGGCTCTGGCGGTATGCCCCAGCATTTT	-	TRBJ1-5	TRBV28	few
CASSRQDRGRGETQYF	TGTGCCAGCAGTAGACAGGACAGGGGGCGGGGGGAGACCCAGTACTTC	TRBD1	TRBJ2-5	TRBV27	few
CASSLITQETQYF	TGTGCCAGCAGTTTAATCACGCAAGAGACCCAGTACTTC	-	TRBJ2-5	TRBV7-3	-
CASSLRTGPPAYF	TGTGCCAGCAGTCTACGAACAGGGCCGCCCGCGTACTTC	-	TRBJ2-7	TRBV27	-
CASVTQTQNYGYTF	TGCGCCAGCGTTACCCAGACACAAAACTATGGCTACACCTTC	-	TRBJ1-2	TRBV10-2	-
CASSPGETQYF	TGTGCCAGCAGCCCTGGGGAGACCCAGTACTTC	-	TRBJ2-5	TRBV18	many
CASSQVLAGTKETQYF	TGCGCCAGCAGCCAAGTACTAGCGGGGACGAAAGAGACCCAGTACTTC	TRBD2	TRBJ2-5	TRBV4-3	few
CASSLGVFGNSPLHF	TGTGCCAGCAGCTTGGGAGTATTCGGGAATTCACCCCTCCACTTT	-	TRBJ1-6	TRBV5-8	-
CASSLATNEKLFF	TGTGCCAGCAGTTTGGCAACTAATGAAAAACTGTTTTTT	-	TRBJ1-4	TRBV19	many
CASKGTGGNGQPQHF	TGCGCCAGCAAAGGGACAGGGGGGAACGGGCAGCCCCAGCATTTT	TRBD1	TRBJ1-5	TRBV10-2	many
CSVEVQGYTF	TGCAGCGTTGAAGTTCAGGGCTACACCTTC	-	TRBJ1-2	TRBV29-1	-
CASSYGAPNTEAFF	TGTGCCAGCAGTTATGGGGCGCCCAACACTGAAGCTTTCTTT	-	TRBJ1-1	TRBV6-2/TRBV6-3	few
CSGGGNEQFF	TGCAGCGGGGGGGGCAATGAGCAGTTCTTC	TRBD2	TRBJ2-1	TRBV29-1	-
CATSHGTYEQYF	TGTGCCACCAGCCACGGAACCTACGAGCAGTACTTC	-	TRBJ2-7	TRBV24-1	many
CASSYSPRGELYF	TGTGCCAGCAGTTACTCGCCTCGGGGGGAGCTGTACTTC	TRBD2	TRBJ2-7	TRBV6-6	-
CSAAQEDALYEQYF	TGCAGTGCTGCGCAGGAGGATGCACTCTACGAGCAGTACTTC	-	TRBJ2-7	TRBV20-1	-
CASRPRGLVGNQPQHF	TGTGCCAGCAGACCCAGGGGGCTAGTTGGCAATCAGCCCCAGCATTTT	TRBD1	TRBJ1-5	TRBV2	once
CASSSGGGVVYEQYF	TGTGCCAGCAGTTCCGGAGGGGGGGTGGTCTACGAGCAGTACTTC	-	TRBJ2-7	TRBV2	few
CASSDSGQARTRYF	TGCGCCAGCAGTGACTCCGGGCAGGCGAGGACCCGGTACTTC	-	TRBJ2-5	TRBV10-2	-
CASRNSYEQYF	TGCGCCAGCCGAAACTCCTACGAGCAGTACTTC	-	TRBJ2-7	TRBV5-1	many
CASSAGGGRGTSYEQYF	TGTGCCAGCAGCGCAGGGGGGGGACGCGGGACCTCCTACGAGCAGTACTTC	-	TRBJ2-7	TRBV9	-
CSASPRTTEAFF	TGCAGTGCTAGCCCCCGGACCACTGAAGCTTTCTTT	-	TRBJ1-1	TRBV20-1	many
CRSGPMNTEAFF	TGCAGATCGGGACCCATGAACACTGAAGCTTTCTTT	-	TRBJ1-1	TRBV29-1	-
CASSLKGSLNTEAFF	TGTGCCAGCAGCTTAAAAGGTAGCCTGAACACTGAAGCTTTCTTT	-	TRBJ1-1	TRBV7-3	many
CASSPEGDRRYEQYF	TGTGCCAGCAGCCCTGAAGGAGACCGACGCTACGAGCAGTACTTC	-	TRBJ2-7	TRBV14	many
CASSFSTGLLIYEQYF	TGTGCCAGCAGCTTCTCTACGGGACTCTTAATCTACGAGCAGTACTTC	-	TRBJ2-7	TRBV5-1	-
CSVAQRGNYEQYF	TGCAGCGTTGCGCAGAGGGGTAATTACGAGCAGTACTTC	-	TRBJ2-7	TRBV29-1	many
CASSAVIRDYGYTF	TGTGCCAGCAGTGCGGTGATTCGCGACTATGGCTACACCTTC	-	TRBJ1-2	TRBV10-2	-